Presented here are 22 T cell receptor beta chains from one specimen sequenced in a study of cytomegalovirus exposure and HLA in healthy donors. PCR used 60 Vbeta primers and 13 Jbeta primers. Profiled with immunoSEQ multiplex PCR; TCRdb holds only in-frame clones, not every one. The sample has 130,000 to 150,000 clones, under 85% seen once. Sequencing used PBMCs. The receptor source for this set is a woman in her thirties or forties in good health and CMV-seropositive.

The V gene is TRBV13, the J gene TRBJ2-2; TRBD2 is a possible D gene (6 bases). The germline CDR1 and CDR2 sequences are PRHDT and FYEKMQ (reference sequence). V gave up 5 bases and J gave up 1 base, with 17 bases separating them. The CDR3 is 17 amino acids. As DNA, the CDR3 is TGTGCCAGCAGCATACTAGCCCCGCCACTGAACACCGGGGAGCTGTTTTTT. Translated, it gives CASSILAPPLNTGELFF.

The J gene is TRBJ2-1, the V gene TRBV11-2; 8 nucleotides match TRBD1. V lost 6 bases to trimming and J lost 5 bases; unmatched junction nucleotides: 12. Germline V gene lookup returns CDR1 SGHAT and CDR2 FQNNGV. This CDR3 is 16 amino acids long. In DNA, the CDR3 is TGTGCCAGCAGGATCCCGTCCGGACAGGGAAACAATGAGCAGTTCTTC. Its translation is CASRIPSGQGNNEQFF.

The rearrangement links TRBV2 to TRBJ2-7; D not resolved. This CDR3 is built from 13 residues. Germline assignment: CDR1 SNHLY and CDR2 FYNNEI. Trimming removed 4 bases from V and 3 bases from J, with 10 bases in between. DNA for the CDR3: TGTGCCAGCAGTGTGCGTCACTTCTACGAGCAGTACTTC. This sequence encodes CASSVRHFYEQYF.

On this clone: The junction does not match germline at one end; this may be a read error. The V and J genes are TRBV20-1 and TRBJ1-2, with D hard to call. The CDR3 contains 11 residues. The germline gives CDR1 DFQATT, CDR2 SNEGSKA (reference sequence). CDR3 DNA: TGCAGTGCAGATTTTAACAATGGCTACACCTTC. It encodes CSADFNNGYTF.

This clone was seen a single time. The rearrangement uses TRBV6-5 and TRBJ2-1, with 8 bases lining up with TRBD2. Germline V lookup: CDR1 MNHEY, CDR2 SVGAGI. The CDR3 contains 15 residues. V trimming: 3 bases; J trimming: 6 bases; junction bases outside the gene matches: 7. CDR3 sequence reads: CASSYTGGAINEQFF. The CDR3 nucleotides are TGTGCCAGCAGTTATACCGGGGGGGCAATCAATGAGCAGTTCTTC.

The chain employs TRBV5-4 and TRBJ1-1; 8 bases line up with TRBD1. Germline CDR1 is SGHNT and CDR2 is YYREEE (reference sequence). CDR3 size: 16 residues. J was trimmed by 2 bases and V by 0 bases; bases with no gene match: 6. Here the CDR3 reads CASSLAGQGLNTEAFF. The DNA for the CDR3 is TGTGCCAGCAGCTTGGCCGGACAGGGTCTCAACACTGAAGCTTTCTTT.

The chain joins TRBV7-9 to TRBJ2-3; weak D call: TRBD2 (7 bases). Trimming pared 4 bases from V and 5 bases from J, leaving 19 bases between. The germline V gene encodes CDR1 SEHNR and CDR2 FQNEAQ (reference sequence). This CDR3 comprises 16 residues. CDR3 loop: CASSSQRGGALDTQYF. In DNA, the CDR3 is TGTGCCAGCAGCTCCCAGAGGGGGGGTGCGTTAGATACGCAGTATTTT.

J is TRBJ1-4 and V is TRBV2; D gene uncertain. The CDR3 contains 15 residues. Trimming stripped 8 bases from V and 0 bases from J, with 13 bases between. Germline V CDR1 and CDR2: SNHLY, FYNNEI. The CDR3 region has the DNA TGTGCCAGCCTCAGAGGGCAACCAACTAATGAAAAACTGTTTTTT. This translates into CASLRGQPTNEKLFF. The entire variable domain, with the rest obtained from reference TRBV2 and TRBJ1-4, is as follows: EPEVTQTPSHQVTQMGQEVILRCVPISNHLYFYWYRQILGQKVEFLVSFYNNEISEKSEIFDDQFSVERPDGSNFTLKIRSTKLEDSAMYFCASLRGQPTNEKLFFGSGTQLSVL.

The chain joins TRBV5-1 to TRBJ2-1; 8 bases line up with TRBD2. The germline gives CDR1 SGHRS, CDR2 YFSETQ. The CDR3 spans 16 residues. J gave up 1 base and V 4 bases, and 7 bases lay outside the gene matches. The CDR3 loop reads CASSAAPSGSYNEQFF. The DNA for the CDR3 is TGCGCCAGCAGCGCGGCCCCTAGCGGGTCCTACAATGAGCAGTTCTTC. The full variable domain, in which reference TRBV5-1 and TRBJ2-1 provide the parts outside the CDR3, is KAGVTQTPRYLIKTRGQQVTLSCSPISGHRSVSWYQQTPGQGLQFLFEYFSETQRNKGNFPGRFSGRQFSNSRSEMNVSTLELGDSALYLCASSAAPSGSYNEQFFGPGTRLTVL.

V usage is TRBV6-6 and J usage is TRBJ1-2; weak D call: TRBD1 (6 bases). Germline CDR1 reads MNHNY; CDR2 reads SVGAGI (reference sequence). The CDR3 is 15 amino acids. Trimming removed 6 bases from V and 3 bases from J, with 17 bases in between. The CDR3 region is CASSPTGALHYGYTF. The CDR3 DNA follows: TGTGCCAGCAGCCCGACAGGAGCGCTACACTATGGCTACACCTTC.

The chain employs TRBV6-5 and TRBJ2-5; possible D gene TRBD1, 5 bases. The CDR3 runs 15 residues. Trimming cost V 4 bases and J 1 base, with 13 bases left between them. Germline values: CDR1 MNHEY, CDR2 SVGAGI. CDR3 residues: CASSWGLGLQETQYF. CDR3 sequence (DNA): TGTGCCAGCAGTTGGGGCCTCGGTCTCCAAGAGACCCAGTACTTC.

This clone appeared a single time. This chain links TRBV7-9 with TRBJ1-6; 10 nucleotides line up with TRBD1. J lost 8 bases, V lost 2 bases, and 12 bases had no gene match. The CDR3 consists of 18 residues. Germline V gene sequence: CDR1 SEHNR, CDR2 FQNEAQ (reference sequence). CDR3 protein: CASSLTMGQGRKYSPLHF. The CDR3 DNA sequence: TGTGCCAGCAGCTTAACCATGGGACAGGGGCGAAAATATTCACCCCTCCACTTT.

The chain carries TRBV7-3 and TRBJ2-3, with TRBD1 matching 9 bases. From germline, CDR1 is SGHTA and CDR2 FQGTGA. Trimming took 5 bases from V and 8 from J; bases not matched to a gene: 8. The CDR3 contains 14 residues. The CDR3 DNA reads TGTGCCAGCAGCCCCGGACAGGGGATCGGTACGCAGTATTTT. Its protein is CASSPGQGIGTQYF.

This sequence joins TRBV6-1 and TRBJ1-2, with TRBD1 matching 7 bases. Unmatched junction bases numbered 12, after V lost 4 bases and J lost 7 bases. The CDR3 spans 15 residues. CDR1 is MNHNS, CDR2 SASEGT, per germline. The CDR3 spells CASSASIGGYVGYTF. The CDR3 DNA follows: TGTGCCAGCAGTGCCTCAATAGGGGGCTATGTTGGCTACACCTTC.

The chain is built from TRBV13 and TRBJ2-7; 14 bases line up with TRBD2. Germline assignment: CDR1 PRHDT and CDR2 FYEKMQ (reference sequence). This CDR3 has 17 amino acids. The J segment lost 7 bases and the V segment lost 5 bases, leaving 13 bases of the junction unmatched. The CDR3 DNA reads TGTGCCAGCAGCATCCGGGGACTAGCGGGGGTTCCCAGTGAGCAGTACTTC. This translates into CASSIRGLAGVPSEQYF.

The chain links TRBV5-1 to TRBJ2-3, with 11 bases aligning to TRBD2. This CDR3 contains 15 residues. The ends lost 5 bases at V and 4 bases at J; junction bases unmatched: 6. Germline CDR1 reads SGHRS; CDR2 reads YFSETQ. The CDR3 loop is CASRDSGGAADTQYF. The CDR3 coding sequence is TGCGCCAGCAGGGATAGCGGGGGGGCCGCAGATACGCAGTATTTT.

CDR3 sequence (DNA): TGTGCCAGCAGCTTAGGGACAGCCGGTAGCAATCAGCCCCAGCATTTT. It encodes CASSLGTAGSNQPQHF. The gene calls are TRBV7-6 and TRBJ1-5, with D maybe TRBD1 (6 bases). V was shortened by 1 base and J by 0 bases, with 10 bases between the two germline ends. CDR1 is SGHVS, CDR2 FNYEAQ, per germline. The CDR3 runs to 16 residues.

V and J are TRBV30 and TRBJ1-2, with 7 bases fitting TRBD1. Germline values: CDR1 GTSNPN, CDR2 SVGIG (reference sequence). The CDR3 length is 13 residues. The J segment lost 6 bases and the V segment lost 3 bases, leaving 7 bases of the junction unmatched. CDR3 DNA sequence: TGTGCCTGGAGCACAGGGGCGTGGAATGGCTACACCTTC. Translated, it gives CAWSTGAWNGYTF.

The chain recombines TRBV5-4 with TRBJ2-7; 7 bases are shared with TRBD1. CDR3 size: 15 residues. J gave up 2 bases and V 4 bases, and 9 bases lay outside the gene matches. CDR1 and CDR2 (germline): SGHNT, YYREEE (reference sequence). For the CDR3, the DNA is TGTGCCAGCAGCCCCAAGGACAGGTCAGCCTACGAGCAGTACTTC. Amino acids: CASSPKDRSAYEQYF.

This sequence joins TRBV2 and TRBJ2-5; 7 nucleotides align to TRBD2. The junction had 1 base not matched to a gene; V was cut back by 4 bases and J by 5 bases. This CDR3 is built from 12 residues. The germline V gene has CDR1 SNHLY and CDR2 FYNNEI. In nucleotides, the CDR3 is TGTGCCAGCAGTGGGGGAGGGGAGACCCAGTACTTC. Translating it yields CASSGGGETQYF.

The chain couples TRBV25-1 to TRBJ1-4, with unresolved D. The V end lost 3 bases, the J end lost 1 base, and 6 bases lay between the germline ends. CDR3 size: 14 residues. Germline V gives CDR1 MGHDK, CDR2 SYGVNS. Here the CDR3 reads CASSDRVTNEKLFF. The CDR3 DNA follows: TGTGCCAGCAGTGACCGAGTAACTAATGAAAAACTGTTTTTT.

This clone appeared a few times. The V and J genes are TRBV9 and TRBJ2-6; D is unclear. Germline assignment: CDR1 SGDLS and CDR2 YYNGEE. V was trimmed by 3 bases and J by 0 bases, leaving 19 bases between them. The CDR3 extends over 19 amino acids. CDR3 protein: CASSGRAGAILSGANVLTF. In nucleotides, the CDR3 is TGTGCCAGCAGCGGCCGCGCAGGCGCAATCCTCTCTGGGGCCAACGTCCTGACTTTC.